Listed here are 3 T cell receptor beta chains from one sample, sequenced in a study of blood T cell repertoires in COVID-19. The table came from immunoSEQ multiplex PCR; TCRdb's copy has only in-frame clones and leaves some out. The table records roughly 100,000 clones, approximately 78% of them present only once. The material sequenced was peripheral blood. The source is an elderly woman with acute or convalescent COVID-19.

V is TRBV5-1 and J is TRBJ2-3, with 11 bases fitting TRBD2. V was pared by 5 bases and J by 1 base, with 3 bases of the junction left unmatched. Germline CDR1 SGHRS, CDR2 YFSETQ. CDR3 length equals 15 residues. The CDR3 region has the DNA TGCGCCAGCAGAGTAGCGGGAGGGGGCACAGATACGCAGTATTTT. This sequence encodes CASRVAGGGTDTQYF.

This clone has only a few counts. The chain carries TRBV19 and TRBJ1-2; 10 bases fit TRBD1. Germline V gene lookup returns CDR1 LNHDA and CDR2 SQIVND (reference sequence). V shed 4 bases, J shed 8 bases, and the junction held 10 bases outside the gene matches. The CDR3 loop spans 15 amino acids. CDR3 nucleotide sequence: TGTGCCAGTAGTACAGTGACAGGGGGCGCGCGGGGCTACACCTTC. Translating it yields CASSTVTGGARGYTF.

The chain combines TRBV29-1 with TRBJ1-1; a possible D gene is TRBD1 (6 bases). In germline, CDR1 is SQVTM, CDR2 ANQGSEA. This CDR3 spans 12 amino acids. V gave up 7 bases and J gave up 4 bases, with 13 bases separating them. CDR3 in DNA: TGCAGCGCGATACAGGGTGGCACTGAAGCTTTCTTT. Its translation: CSAIQGGTEAFF.